Listed below are T cell receptor beta chains from one sample, sequenced in a study of T cells in Graves' hyperthyroidism and ophthalmopathy. A single record per CDR3 protein comes from TCRdb applying MiXCR to the multiplex PCR reads. The sample holds around 340,000 distinct CDR3 sequences; 15% to 20% are singletons and the top ten take 45% to 55%. Material for sequencing was blood. Source of these receptors: a woman aged 50 to 60 with Graves' hyperthyroidism. The CDR3 runs from the conserved cysteine through the conserved F or W. D genes are given only for firm matches. Rows may omit the clone size; those that give it use once, few, many or a size class.

>NA|TRBJ2-1|TRBV15|NA
CATSGGARDEQFF
TGTGCCACCAGCGGGGGGGCACGCGATGAGCAGTTCTTC
>NA|TRBJ1-1|TRBV29-1|TRBD1
CSVEGQRSKMNTEAFF
TGCAGCGTTGAGGGACAGCGGTCAAAAATGAACACTGAAGCTTTCTTT
>few|TRBJ2-6|TRBV6-1|NA
CASRGSGRGANVLTF
TGTGCCAGCAGAGGGTCAGGGCGTGGGGCCAACGTCCTGACTTTC
>NA|TRBJ2-1|TRBV9|NA
CASSAGPHNEQFF
TGTGCCAGCAGCGCCGGACCACACAATGAGCAGTTCTTC
>many|TRBJ1-4|TRBV5-1|NA
CASSLWTAAGNEKLFF
TGCGCCAGCAGCCTGTGGACAGCGGCGGGAAATGAAAAACTGTTTTTT
>many|TRBJ2-7|TRBV7-2|TRBD1
CASSFSTGSSYEQYF
TGTGCCAGCAGCTTCTCGACAGGGAGCTCCTACGAGCAGTACTTC
>many|TRBJ1-1|TRBV20-1|NA
CSAPFYTNTEAFF
TGCAGTGCTCCCTTCTATACTAACACTGAAGCTTTCTTT
>many|TRBJ2-7|TRBV5-1|TRBD2
CASSLGSAGGDEQYF
TGCGCCAGCAGCTTGGGTAGCGCGGGAGGCGACGAGCAGTACTTC
>NA|TRBJ2-1|TRBV3-1|TRBD2
CASSHSAGGDLSEQFF
TGTGCCAGCAGCCATTCAGCGGGGGGGGACCTCAGCGAGCAGTTCTTC
>many|TRBJ1-2|TRBV30|NA
CAWSPQVGGGYTF
TGTGCCTGGTCGCCACAGGTGGGTGGTGGCTACACCTTC
>few|TRBJ1-1|TRBV7-8|NA
CASSFRQADTEAFF
TGTGCCAGCAGCTTCAGACAGGCGGACACTGAAGCTTTCTTT
>NA|TRBJ1-1|TRBV20-1|TRBD1
CSARDPGTGWTEAFF
TGCAGTGCTAGAGATCCCGGGACAGGTTGGACTGAAGCTTTCTTT
>many|TRBJ2-1|TRBV28|NA
CASSSDTGLGQFF
TGTGCCAGCAGTTCAGATACAGGGTTGGGGCAGTTCTTC
>few|TRBJ1-4|TRBV25-1|NA
CASSGPGVMTNEKLFF
TGTGCCAGCAGTGGGCCAGGGGTTATGACTAATGAAAAACTGTTTTTT
>NA|TRBJ2-1|TRBV7-2|NA
CASSLYSRTSRNYCNEQFF
TGTGCCAGCAGCTTATATAGCAGGACAAGTAGGAACTATTGCAATGAGCAGTTCTTC
>many|TRBJ2-3|TRBV27|TRBD2
CASSPGLGSDTQYF
TGTGCCAGCAGTCCAGGACTAGGGTCAGATACGCAGTATTTT
>NA|TRBJ1-1|TRBV25-1|NA
CASSEGGATEAFF
TGTGCCAGCAGTGAGGGGGGCGCGACTGAAGCTTTCTTT
>many|TRBJ1-1|TRBV10-3|TRBD1
CAISEFKQGAGTEAFF
TGTGCCATCAGTGAGTTTAAACAGGGGGCAGGAACTGAAGCTTTCTTT
>few|TRBJ2-2|TRBV5-1|NA
CASGVTGELFF
TGCGCCAGCGGCGTCACCGGGGAGCTGTTTTTT
>many|TRBJ1-5|TRBV27|NA
CASSLWAGNQPQHF
TGTGCCAGCAGTTTATGGGCAGGGAACCAGCCCCAGCATTTT
>few|TRBJ2-1|TRBV9|NA
CASSSRTGEWQNEQFF
TGTGCCAGCAGCTCCAGGACCGGTGAATGGCAGAATGAGCAGTTCTTC
>NA|TRBJ1-4|TRBV18|NA
CASSPPSRGKLFF
TGTGCCAGCTCACCACCGTCCCGGGGAAAACTGTTTTTT
>NA|TRBJ1-5|TRBV5-6|NA
CASSLDGRNQPQHF
TGTGCCAGCAGCTTGGACGGCCGCAATCAGCCCCAGCATTTT
>few|TRBJ1-6|TRBV6-1|TRBD1
CASSPGQEESPLHF
TGTGCCAGCAGTCCGGGACAGGAAGAATCACCCCTCCACTTT
>many|TRBJ2-3|TRBV11-2|NA
CASSLDLQGNTDTQYF
TGTGCCAGCAGCTTAGATCTCCAGGGTAACACAGATACGCAGTATTTT
>many|TRBJ2-7|TRBV2|NA
CASSDADYPYPEQYF
TGTGCCAGCAGTGACGCGGACTACCCTTATCCCGAGCAGTACTTC
>NA|TRBJ1-1|TRBV7-9|NA
CASSLPGGTNTEAFF
TGTGCCAGCAGCTTACCCGGAGGTACGAACACTGAAGCTTTCTTT
>many|TRBJ2-1|TRBV7-8|NA
CASSLLPATTWGEQFF
TGTGCCAGCAGCTTATTGCCGGCTACGACTTGGGGTGAGCAGTTCTTC
>many|TRBJ2-1|TRBV30|NA
CAWSWGEGVDEQFF
TGTGCCTGGAGTTGGGGGGAGGGGGTGGATGAGCAGTTCTTC
>few|TRBJ2-3|TRBV27|TRBD2
CASNSLAGVEDTQYF
TGTGCCAGCAATTCACTAGCGGGAGTTGAAGATACGCAGTATTTT
>NA|TRBJ2-7|TRBV9|NA
CASSPVRDNIHEQYF
TGTGCCAGCAGCCCTGTCCGGGACAATATCCACGAGCAGTACTTC
>many|TRBJ1-2|TRBV30|NA
CACGVLGSNYGYTF
TGTGCCTGCGGAGTTCTGGGTTCTAACTATGGCTACACCTTC
>many|TRBJ2-1|TRBV5-1|TRBD2
CASSLEPREQYEQFF
TGCGCCAGCAGCTTGGAACCGCGGGAGCAATATGAGCAGTTCTTC
>few|TRBJ2-7|TRBV30|TRBD2
CAWSVQTSGRLVRSYEQYF
TGTGCCTGGAGTGTACAAACTAGCGGGAGGTTGGTGCGCTCCTACGAGCAGTACTTC
>NA|TRBJ2-1|TRBV20-1|NA
CSARDSYNEQFF
TGCAGTGCTAGAGACAGCTACAATGAGCAGTTCTTC
>many|TRBJ2-5|TRBV3-1|TRBD2
CASSPHGRKETQYF
TGTGCCAGCAGCCCCCACGGGAGGAAGGAGACCCAGTACTTC
>NA|TRBJ2-5|TRBV7-2|TRBD1
CASSALGTEETQYF
TGTGCCAGCAGCGCATTGGGGACAGAAGAGACCCAGTACTTC
>NA|TRBJ2-5|TRBV15|NA
CATSRDTQETQYF
TGTGCCACCAGCAGAGATACCCAAGAGACCCAGTACTTC
>many|TRBJ2-2|TRBV12-3/TRBV12-4|NA
CASSRQEFTGELFF
TGTGCCAGCAGCCGACAGGAATTCACCGGGGAGCTGTTTTTT
>NA|TRBJ2-4|TRBV3-1|TRBD2
CASSQGLAGVAENIQYF
TGTGCCAGCAGCCAGGGGCTAGCGGGGGTAGCCGAAAACATTCAGTACTTC
>NA|TRBJ2-5|TRBV12-3/TRBV12-4|TRBD2
CASSFREGETQYF
TGTGCCAGCAGTTTTCGGGAGGGAGAGACCCAGTACTTC
>NA|TRBJ2-1|TRBV19|NA
CASSTTYTFYNEQFF
TGTGCCAGTAGTACCACGTACACGTTCTACAATGAGCAGTTCTTC
>many|TRBJ2-4|TRBV5-6|NA
CASSLVSATLAKNIQYF
TGTGCCAGCAGCTTGGTTTCAGCTACTCTAGCCAAAAACATTCAGTACTTC
>NA|TRBJ2-3|TRBV6-2/TRBV6-3|TRBD1
CASRIRRGQSTDTQYF
TGTGCCAGCAGGATCCGCAGGGGGCAGTCAACAGATACGCAGTATTTT
>many|TRBJ1-4|TRBV18|NA
CASSPRAGPNEKLFF
TGTGCCAGCTCACCACGGGCAGGGCCTAATGAAAAACTGTTTTTT
>few|TRBJ1-1|TRBV12-3/TRBV12-4|TRBD1
CASTKQGAWTEAFF
TGTGCCAGCACCAAACAGGGGGCGTGGACTGAAGCTTTCTTT
>many|TRBJ2-1|TRBV2|TRBD2
CASITTSGWYNEQFF
TGTGCCAGCATTACGACTAGCGGGTGGTACAATGAGCAGTTCTTC